A selection of T cell receptor beta chains follows, all from one sample in a study of neurological immune-mediated disorders. TCRdb analysed the 5' RACE reads with MiXCR anew, one entry per CDR3 protein. The top ten hold 1.5% to 2% of the sample, which has tens of thousands of distinct CDR3 sequences, approximately 10% seen once. The source material was PBMCs. Source of these receptors: a man in his sixties in good health. CDR3s include the opening cysteine and the closing phenylalanine or tryptophan. Fields, in order: J gene, D gene, V gene, CDR3 protein. D genes are given only for firm matches.

j_gene: TRBJ1-5; d_gene: NA; v_gene: TRBV7-9; CDR3aa: CASSPVGGGNQPQHF
j_gene: TRBJ1-2; d_gene: NA; v_gene: TRBV7-2; CDR3aa: CASSSRPTESNYGYTF
j_gene: TRBJ2-1; d_gene: TRBD2; v_gene: TRBV20-1; CDR3aa: CSGSGGGYNEQFF
j_gene: TRBJ1-2; d_gene: NA; v_gene: TRBV20-1; CDR3aa: CSARGDSGYTF
j_gene: TRBJ2-7; d_gene: NA; v_gene: TRBV15; CDR3aa: CATSRDTGLDEQYF
j_gene: TRBJ1-2; d_gene: NA; v_gene: TRBV6-5; CDR3aa: CASSRGQPINYGYTF
j_gene: TRBJ2-1; d_gene: NA; v_gene: TRBV7-2; CDR3aa: CASTEGVRSDEQFF
j_gene: TRBJ2-6; d_gene: NA; v_gene: TRBV11-1; CDR3aa: CASSPQRAGGANVLTF
j_gene: TRBJ2-7; d_gene: TRBD2; v_gene: TRBV3-1; CDR3aa: CASSVSGGNEQYF
j_gene: TRBJ1-1; d_gene: TRBD1; v_gene: TRBV5-1; CDR3aa: CASGTGRVAGNAEAFF
j_gene: TRBJ1-2; d_gene: NA; v_gene: TRBV18; CDR3aa: CASSPPGGSGYTF
j_gene: TRBJ1-4; d_gene: NA; v_gene: TRBV5-5; CDR3aa: CASLDRNLEKLFF
j_gene: TRBJ1-5; d_gene: NA; v_gene: TRBV20-1; CDR3aa: CSAREQAPNQPQHF
j_gene: TRBJ2-3; d_gene: TRBD2; v_gene: TRBV20-1; CDR3aa: CSALSGTSGSTDTQYF
j_gene: TRBJ1-5; d_gene: NA; v_gene: TRBV28; CDR3aa: CASTLASSQHF
j_gene: TRBJ1-1; d_gene: NA; v_gene: TRBV10-3; CDR3aa: CAISESGVQDTEAFF
j_gene: TRBJ2-7; d_gene: NA; v_gene: TRBV5-1; CDR3aa: CASNRDGTYEQYF
j_gene: TRBJ1-6; d_gene: TRBD1; v_gene: TRBV6-5; CDR3aa: CTSRGTEYNSPLHF